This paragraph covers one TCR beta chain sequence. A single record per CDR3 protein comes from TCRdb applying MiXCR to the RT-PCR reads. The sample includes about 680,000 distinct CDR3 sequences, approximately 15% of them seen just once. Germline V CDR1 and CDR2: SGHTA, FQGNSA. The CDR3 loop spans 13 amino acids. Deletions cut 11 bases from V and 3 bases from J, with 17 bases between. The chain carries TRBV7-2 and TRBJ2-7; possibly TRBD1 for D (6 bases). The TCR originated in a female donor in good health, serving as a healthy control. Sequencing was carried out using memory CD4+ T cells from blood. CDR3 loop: CASSRGTYYEQYF. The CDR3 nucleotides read TGTGCCTCTTCAAGGGGGACATACTACGAGCAGTACTTC.